This T cell receptor beta chain originates from a study of pediatric ulcerative colitis. Regarding the study as a whole: Substantially fewer templates came from a couple of patients' blood samples. Compared with controls, ulcerative colitis showed greater blood-rectum clone sharing.

To note about this clone: Its target is not known.

TCRdb's copy holds only in-frame clones and misses some; the assay was immunoSEQ multiplex PCR. Of about 36,000 clones detected, roughly 83% appear once; the ten largest clones hold around 23%. V was pared by 10 bases and J by 5 bases, with 15 bases between. Germline-derived CDR1 and CDR2 are MDHEN and SYDVKM. The length of the CDR3 is 12 residues. What was sequenced was blood. The sequence came from a girl aged 10-17 years with moderate ulcerative colitis. V is TRBV28 and J is TRBJ2-7, with D perhaps TRBD1 (5 bases). The CDR3 region has the DNA TGTGCCATCCAGTCACCAGGGCACGAGCAGTACTTC. Residues: CAIQSPGHEQYF.